The rows below give T cell receptor beta chains drawn from one sample of a study of shared clonotypes between healthy human individuals. Clones were read by immunoSEQ multiplex PCR, and TCRdb kept only the in-frame ones, dropping some. Of under 1,100,000 clones in the sample, about 80% were seen once. The sequencing sample was made of memory CD4+ T cells sorted from blood. The receptors originated from a man aged 18-30 years in good health. CDR3s include the opening cysteine and the closing phenylalanine or tryptophan. Fields, in order: V gene, clone size, D gene, J gene, CDR3 protein, CDR3 DNA. A D gene is named only where the DNA matches it firmly. A clone size is listed for some rows: how often the clone was seen (once, few, many), or a class if it is expanded.

V gene: TRBV6-4; clone size: -; D gene: -; J gene: TRBJ1-1; CDR3 protein: CASRNRTGPRRKNTEAFF; CDR3 DNA: TGTGCCAGCAGGAACCGGACGGGCCCCCGGCGGAAGAACACTGAAGCTTTCTTT
V gene: TRBV7-2; clone size: -; D gene: TRBD1; J gene: TRBJ2-7; CDR3 protein: CASSLRTGGAGSYEQYF; CDR3 DNA: TGTGCCAGCAGTTTAAGGACAGGGGGCGCGGGCTCCTACGAGCAGTACTTC
V gene: TRBV19; clone size: -; D gene: -; J gene: TRBJ2-7; CDR3 protein: CARLSGINPYEQYF; CDR3 DNA: TGTGCCAGACTATCCGGGATAAACCCCTACGAGCAGTACTTC
V gene: TRBV18; clone size: many; D gene: -; J gene: TRBJ2-5; CDR3 protein: CASSFGQQETQYF; CDR3 DNA: TGTGCCAGCTCATTCGGACAGCAAGAGACCCAGTACTTC
V gene: TRBV6-1; clone size: -; D gene: TRBD2; J gene: TRBJ2-1; CDR3 protein: CASGLVSGEQFF; CDR3 DNA: TGTGCCAGCGGACTAGTCTCGGGTGAGCAGTTCTTC
V gene: TRBV2; clone size: -; D gene: TRBD2; J gene: TRBJ2-1; CDR3 protein: CASRAPRLAFNEQFF; CDR3 DNA: TGTGCCAGCAGGGCCCCACGACTAGCTTTCAATGAGCAGTTCTTC
V gene: TRBV20-1; clone size: -; D gene: -; J gene: TRBJ1-6; CDR3 protein: CSASTGPLHF; CDR3 DNA: TGCAGTGCTAGTACCGGCCCCCTCCACTTT
V gene: TRBV19; clone size: once; D gene: -; J gene: TRBJ2-5; CDR3 protein: CASRGLRGTQYF; CDR3 DNA: TGTGCCAGTAGGGGACTGAGGGGGACCCAGTACTTC
V gene: TRBV5-1; clone size: -; D gene: TRBD2; J gene: TRBJ2-5; CDR3 protein: CASSLALAGGITETQYF; CDR3 DNA: TGCGCCAGCAGCTTGGCTCTAGCGGGGGGGATCACGGAGACCCAGTACTTC
V gene: TRBV6-1; clone size: -; D gene: -; J gene: TRBJ2-7; CDR3 protein: CASSIGFNYEQYF; CDR3 DNA: TGTGCCAGCAGTATTGGTTTCAACTACGAGCAGTACTTC
V gene: TRBV7-2; clone size: -; D gene: -; J gene: TRBJ2-7; CDR3 protein: CASSLGGTLRYEQYF; CDR3 DNA: TGTGCCAGCAGCTTAGGTGGGACACTTAGGTACGAGCAGTACTTC
V gene: TRBV4-1; clone size: -; D gene: -; J gene: TRBJ1-6; CDR3 protein: CASSQDYRSSYNSPLHF; CDR3 DNA: TGCGCCAGCAGCCAAGATTACAGGAGCTCCTATAATTCACCCCTCCACTTT
V gene: TRBV6-5; clone size: -; D gene: TRBD2; J gene: TRBJ2-3; CDR3 protein: CASSYSWLAGNSQYF; CDR3 DNA: TGTGCCAGCAGTTACTCGTGGCTAGCGGGAAATTCGCAGTATTTT
V gene: TRBV5-1; clone size: -; D gene: -; J gene: TRBJ1-1; CDR3 protein: CASSPEGTEAFF; CDR3 DNA: TGCGCCAGCAGCCCTGAGGGCACTGAAGCTTTCTTT
V gene: TRBV4-3; clone size: -; D gene: -; J gene: TRBJ2-1; CDR3 protein: CASSPTWSGNEQFF; CDR3 DNA: TGCGCCAGCAGCCCCACCTGGAGCGGCAATGAGCAGTTCTTC
V gene: TRBV5-4; clone size: once; D gene: TRBD1; J gene: TRBJ1-2; CDR3 protein: CASSPPDRGYGYTF; CDR3 DNA: TGTGCCAGCAGCCCCCCGGACAGGGGATATGGCTACACCTTC
V gene: TRBV6-1; clone size: once; D gene: -; J gene: TRBJ2-7; CDR3 protein: CASSAGQPRAEQYF; CDR3 DNA: TGTGCCAGCAGTGCTGGACAACCGAGGGCCGAGCAGTACTTC
V gene: TRBV4-1; clone size: -; D gene: -; J gene: TRBJ2-7; CDR3 protein: CASSQAADYEQYF; CDR3 DNA: TGCGCCAGCAGCCAAGCCGCCGACTACGAGCAGTACTTC
V gene: TRBV5-1; clone size: -; D gene: -; J gene: TRBJ2-3; CDR3 protein: CASSWRGDRTDTQYF; CDR3 DNA: TGCGCCAGCAGCTGGAGGGGGGACCGCACAGATACGCAGTATTTT
V gene: TRBV7-6; clone size: -; D gene: -; J gene: TRBJ2-5; CDR3 protein: CASSLGRVETQYF; CDR3 DNA: TGTGCCAGCAGCTTAGGGAGGGTCGAGACCCAGTACTTC
V gene: TRBV7-2; clone size: -; D gene: -; J gene: TRBJ2-3; CDR3 protein: CASSLAAAGLKDTQYF; CDR3 DNA: TGTGCCAGCAGCTTAGCGGCGGCGGGGCTAAAGGATACGCAGTATTTT
V gene: TRBV10-2; clone size: -; D gene: -; J gene: TRBJ2-2; CDR3 protein: CASSGGRVDTGELFF; CDR3 DNA: TGCGCCAGCAGTGGGGGCAGGGTGGACACCGGGGAGCTGTTTTTT
V gene: TRBV7-3; clone size: few; D gene: -; J gene: TRBJ2-7; CDR3 protein: CASSLTGRGDVQYF; CDR3 DNA: TGTGCCAGCAGCTTGACCGGCCGGGGTGACGTGCAGTACTTC
V gene: TRBV19; clone size: -; D gene: TRBD1; J gene: TRBJ2-7; CDR3 protein: CASSIGQGEGYEQYF; CDR3 DNA: TGTGCCAGTAGTATCGGACAGGGAGAAGGCTACGAGCAGTACTTC
V gene: TRBV6-5; clone size: -; D gene: -; J gene: TRBJ2-7; CDR3 protein: CASSGSSVESYEQYF; CDR3 DNA: TGTGCCAGCAGTGGGTCTAGCGTAGAATCCTACGAGCAGTACTTC
V gene: TRBV6-1; clone size: few; D gene: -; J gene: TRBJ1-3; CDR3 protein: CASSEGWGNGNTIYF; CDR3 DNA: TGTGCCAGCAGTGAAGGTTGGGGGAATGGAAACACCATATATTTT
V gene: TRBV7-6; clone size: few; D gene: TRBD1; J gene: TRBJ1-3; CDR3 protein: CASSLGTGGNTIYF; CDR3 DNA: TGTGCCAGCAGCTTAGGGACAGGAGGGAACACCATATATTTT
V gene: TRBV7-2; clone size: -; D gene: -; J gene: TRBJ2-7; CDR3 protein: CASSLQYEQYF; CDR3 DNA: TGTGCCAGCAGCCTTCAATACGAGCAGTACTTC
V gene: TRBV19; clone size: -; D gene: -; J gene: TRBJ2-3; CDR3 protein: CASSISPSTDTQYF; CDR3 DNA: TGTGCCAGTAGTATATCGCCATCCACAGATACGCAGTATTTT
V gene: TRBV18; clone size: -; D gene: TRBD1; J gene: TRBJ1-4; CDR3 protein: CASSLQGMNEKLFF; CDR3 DNA: TGTGCCAGCTCGCTACAGGGGATGAATGAAAAACTGTTTTTT
V gene: TRBV5-1; clone size: -; D gene: -; J gene: TRBJ1-2; CDR3 protein: CASRQGMDYGYTF; CDR3 DNA: TGCGCCAGCAGACAGGGTATGGACTATGGCTACACCTTC
V gene: TRBV25-1; clone size: -; D gene: TRBD2; J gene: TRBJ2-1; CDR3 protein: CASSEGRGGPDEQFF; CDR3 DNA: TGTGCCAGCAGTGAGGGGCGGGGGGGCCCAGATGAGCAGTTCTTC
V gene: TRBV7-2; clone size: -; D gene: -; J gene: TRBJ2-5; CDR3 protein: CASSPRLETQYF; CDR3 DNA: TGTGCCAGCAGCCCGCGTTTGGAGACCCAGTACTTC
V gene: TRBV5-1; clone size: -; D gene: -; J gene: TRBJ2-1; CDR3 protein: CASSWGVSYNEQFF; CDR3 DNA: TGCGCCAGCAGCTGGGGGGTCTCCTACAATGAGCAGTTCTTC
V gene: TRBV5-1; clone size: -; D gene: -; J gene: TRBJ1-5; CDR3 protein: CASSLLGPGGGNQPQHF; CDR3 DNA: TGCGCCAGCAGCCTTCTTGGTCCCGGAGGAGGCAATCAGCCCCAGCATTTT
V gene: TRBV7-2; clone size: -; D gene: -; J gene: TRBJ1-5; CDR3 protein: CASSLAGTSNQPQHF; CDR3 DNA: TGTGCCAGCAGCTTAGCAGGGACGAGCAATCAGCCCCAGCATTTT
V gene: TRBV30; clone size: -; D gene: -; J gene: TRBJ2-1; CDR3 protein: CAWSPGGDEQFF; CDR3 DNA: TGTGCCTGGAGCCCCGGAGGTGATGAGCAGTTCTTC